This TCR beta chain originates from a study of CD8+CD57+ T cells in acquired aplastic anemia. This clonotype occurred many times. It was patients with CD8+CD57+ cell expansion by flow cytometry who were chosen for sequencing. Germline CDR1 and CDR2: LNHNV and YYDKDF (reference sequence). The CDR3 extends over 14 amino acids. Trimming cost V 5 bases and J 2 bases; bases outside gene matches: 4. Genomic DNA, serving as template, underwent TCR beta VDJ and CDR3 profiling. One entry per CDR3 protein results from TCRdb running MiXCR on the reads. Of 150,000 to 200,000 distinct CDR3 sequences detected, roughly 48% appear once; the ten largest clones hold 25% to 40%.

The sample consisted of sorted CD4+, CD8+, or CD8+CD57+ T cells (not recorded which) from PBMCs. This chain uses TRBV15 with TRBJ2-7; 9 bases fit TRBD1. This receptor was obtained from a human donor with aplastic anemia. DNA for the CDR3: TGTGCCACCAGCGACCGGACAGGGGCCTACGAGCAGTACTTC. This translates into CATSDRTGAYEQYF.